The 7 T cell receptor beta chains given below trace back to one sample, sequenced in a study of shared clonotypes between healthy human individuals. The naive CD8 fraction comprised CD45RO-negative cells positively selected for CCR7 and excluded terminally differentiated effector memory CD45RA+ cells. The assay was immunoSEQ multiplex PCR, and TCRdb's table has in-frame clones only and misses some. The sample has roughly 2,000,000 clones; just under 95% are singletons. Sequencing was carried out using naive CD8+ T cells sorted from blood. The receptors here all came from a man in his late teens or twenties in good health.

This chain connects TRBV5-5 to TRBJ2-5; tentatively, D is TRBD1 (5 bases). The CDR3 sequence is 14 residues long. V dropped 3 bases and J dropped 4 bases, with 13 bases sitting between them. Germline V CDR1 and CDR2: SGHKS, YYEKEE (reference sequence). Here the CDR3 reads CASSSTQGTETQYF. CDR3 nucleotides: TGTGCCAGCAGCTCTACCCAGGGAACAGAGACCCAGTACTTC.

The chain combines TRBV28 with TRBJ1-5, with 9 bases identical to TRBD1. Germline CDR1 and CDR2: MDHEN and SYDVKM. V was clipped by 5 bases and J by 4 bases; unmatched bases: 9. This CDR3 contains 16 residues. The CDR3 sequence: CASSTHSGTGNQPQHF. In DNA form, the CDR3 reads TGTGCCAGCAGTACCCATTCCGGGACAGGGAATCAGCCCCAGCATTTT. Full variable domain (outside the CDR3, taken from reference TRBV28 and TRBJ1-5): DVKVTQSSRYLVKRTGEKVFLECVQDMDHENMFWYRQDPGLGLRLIYFSYDVKMKEKGDIPEGYSVSREKKERFSLILESASTNQTSMYLCASSTHSGTGNQPQHFGDGTRLSIL.

The rearrangement joins TRBV4-1 to TRBJ2-2; D gene unclear. The CDR3 has 16 residues. Trimming left V 0 bases short and J 0 bases short, with 8 bases between. CDR1 and CDR2 (germline): MGHRA, YSYEKL. CDR3: CASSQEPAANTGELFF. In DNA, the CDR3 is TGCGCCAGCAGCCAAGAACCCGCGGCGAACACCGGGGAGCTGTTTTTT.

This chain connects TRBV18 to TRBJ2-7; either TRBD1 or TRBD2 may supply D (5 bases each). The CDR3 contains 14 residues. Germline CDR1 KGHSH, CDR2 LQKENI. The ends were cut back, 8 bases at V and 3 bases at J, with 17 bases in the middle. The CDR3, as DNA: TGTGCCAGCACTCAGGGACCGGACCTCTACGAGCAGTACTTC. Its protein product is CASTQGPDLYEQYF.

This chain joins TRBV19 and TRBJ2-7; 9 nucleotides line up with TRBD1. Germline CDR1 reads LNHDA; CDR2 reads SQIVND (reference sequence). The CDR3 sequence is 14 residues long. V lost 5 bases to trimming and J lost 6 bases; unmatched junction nucleotides: 8. In DNA, the CDR3 is TGTGCCAGTAGTTCCTTGGACAGGGGAGGCGAGCAGTACTTC. It specifies CASSSLDRGGEQYF.

This rearrangement joins TRBV14 to TRBJ1-1, with a weak D call TRBD1 (6 bases). There are 15 residues in the CDR3. Trimming removed 4 bases from V and 4 bases from J, with 16 bases in between. CDR1 is SGHDN and CDR2 is FVKESK in the germline V gene. The chain's CDR3 is CASSLFEAGATEAFF. CDR3 in DNA: TGTGCCAGCAGCCTCTTCGAGGCGGGGGCCACTGAAGCTTTCTTT.

This chain joins TRBV13 and TRBJ2-7; TRBD1 matches at 11 bases. Germline CDR1 and CDR2: PRHDT and FYEKMQ (reference sequence). The CDR3 is 14 residues long. The V segment lost 5 bases and the J segment 6 bases; nucleotides outside the gene matches: 6. The CDR3 sequence: CASSPGQGAAEQYF. In DNA, the CDR3 is TGTGCCAGCAGCCCAGGACAGGGGGCGGCCGAGCAGTACTTC.